This entry lists 23 T cell receptor beta chains sequenced from one sample in a study of shared clonotypes between healthy human individuals. Produced via immunoSEQ multiplex PCR; TCRdb's table is partial and in-frame only. Seen here are about 2.1 million clones, approximately 94% observed once, and the top ten hold 1.5% to 2%. The naive CD8 fraction comprised CD45RO-negative cells positively selected for CCR7 and excluded terminally differentiated effector memory CD45RA+ cells. Source material: naive CD8+ T cells from PBMCs. These receptor sequences come from a man younger than 35 in good health. Some clones in this sample may be carry-over from other donors' samples.

The rearrangement links TRBV5-4 to TRBJ2-7; 7 bases map to TRBD1. Germline CDR1 is SGHNT and CDR2 is YYREEE (reference sequence). After removal of 4 bases from V and 1 base from J, the junction contained 8 bases not matched to a gene. There are 15 residues in the CDR3. CDR3 in DNA: TGTGCCAGCAGCCACGGACAGGTCAAATCCTACGAGCAGTACTTC. Encoded protein: CASSHGQVKSYEQYF. Based on the CDR3 plus reference TRBV5-4 and TRBJ2-7, the full variable domain is ETGVTQSPTHLIKTRGQQVTLRCSSQSGHNTVSWYQQALGQGPQFIFQYYREEENGRGNFPPRFSGLQFPNYSSELNVNALELDDSALYLCASSHGQVKSYEQYFGPGTRLTVT.

The chain recombines TRBV30 with TRBJ1-1; TRBD1 matches 8 bases. Germline-derived CDR1 and CDR2 are GTSNPN and SVGIG (reference sequence). With 4 bases clipped from V and 6 bases from J, the junction kept 4 bases outside the gene matches. The length of the CDR3 is 12 residues. DNA of the CDR3: TGTGCCTGGACCGGGACAGGACCTGAAGCTTTCTTT. Its protein product is CAWTGTGPEAFF.

The rearrangement links TRBV27 to TRBJ2-7, with D possibly matching TRBD2 (5 bases). Trimming cost V 6 bases and J 5 bases, with 14 bases left between them. This CDR3 spans 13 amino acids. The germline V gene encodes CDR1 MNHEY and CDR2 SMNVEV (reference sequence). The CDR3 loop reads CASRASMVHEQYF. In nucleotides, the CDR3 is TGTGCCAGCAGAGCTAGCATGGTCCACGAGCAGTACTTC.

The V gene is TRBV19, the J gene TRBJ1-1; D unclear. Germline lookup yields CDR1 LNHDA and CDR2 SQIVND (reference sequence). V was clipped by 5 bases and J by 1 base, with 8 bases between them. This CDR3 is built from 13 residues. The CDR3 loop reads CASSVGRNTEAFF. As DNA, the CDR3 is TGTGCCAGTAGTGTGGGGAGGAACACTGAAGCTTTCTTT. Complete variable domain (other parts from reference TRBV19 and TRBJ1-1): DGGITQSPKYLFRKEGQNVTLSCEQNLNHDAMYWYRQDPGQGLRLIYYSQIVNDFQKGDIAEGYSVSREKKESFPLTVTSAQKNPTAFYLCASSVGRNTEAFFGQGTRLTVV.

Only one count was recorded for this clone. The J gene is TRBJ2-1, the V gene TRBV11-2, with 14 nucleotides matching TRBD2. Trimming at V came to 5 bases and at J to 14 bases, leaving 14 bases not matched to a gene. Germline CDR1 reads SGHAT; CDR2 reads FQNNGV. The CDR3 sequence is 16 residues long. The CDR3 DNA is TGTGCCAGCAGCGAGACCGGGACTAGCGGGAGAGGAGGGGAGTTCTTC. This sequence encodes CASSETGTSGRGGEFF.

The V call is TRBV5-4, the J call TRBJ2-1; D is ambiguous. Germline V gene lookup returns CDR1 SGHNT and CDR2 YYREEE (reference sequence). V lost 4 bases and J lost 8, with 16 bases in between. The CDR3 totals 14 residues. This CDR3 reads CASSPSPDHHEQFF. CDR3 coding DNA: TGTGCCAGCAGCCCCTCTCCCGACCACCATGAGCAGTTCTTC. Looking up the rest from reference TRBV5-4 and TRBJ2-1 gives the full variable domain: ETGVTQSPTHLIKTRGQQVTLRCSSQSGHNTVSWYQQALGQGPQFIFQYYREEENGRGNFPPRFSGLQFPNYSSELNVNALELDDSALYLCASSPSPDHHEQFFGPGTRLTVL.

J is TRBJ2-3 and V is TRBV11-2; 8 bases are shared with TRBD1. CDR1 and CDR2 from the germline V gene are SGHAT and FQNNGV. V shed 4 bases and J 2 bases; nucleotides not matched to a gene: 5. The CDR3 is 15 amino acids. The CDR3, as DNA: TGTGCCAGCAGCTCGACAGGGGACATCACAGATACGCAGTATTTT. Translation: CASSSTGDITDTQYF.

This clone has just one count. The genes are TRBV7-9 and TRBJ2-2; D may be TRBD1 (6 bases). Germline CDR1 and CDR2: SEHNR and FQNEAQ (reference sequence). The CDR3 has 15 residues. V was clipped by 1 base and J by 3 bases, with 9 bases between them. The CDR3 DNA follows: TGTGCCAGCAGCTTAGTCGGACAGTACACCGGGGAGCTGTTTTTT. It yields the protein CASSLVGQYTGELFF.

This clone was seen a handful of times. The chain links TRBV11-2 to TRBJ1-2; 7 bases line up with TRBD1. Trimming removed 1 base from V and 2 bases from J; junction bases left unmatched: 7. Germline V gene data show CDR1 as SGHAT and CDR2 as FQNNGV. The CDR3 is made up of 16 amino acids. The CDR3 spells CASSLAPDRANYGYTF. For the CDR3, the DNA is TGTGCCAGCAGCTTAGCGCCCGACAGGGCCAACTATGGCTACACCTTC. Full variable domain (missing parts from reference TRBV11-2 and TRBJ1-2): EAGVAQSPRYKIIEKRQSVAFWCNPISGHATLYWYQQILGQGPKLLIQFQNNGVVDDSQLPKDRFSAERLKGVDSTLKIQPAKLEDSAVYLCASSLAPDRANYGYTFGSGTRLTVV.

The chain combines TRBV29-1 with TRBJ2-2; D gene ambiguous. The CDR3 totals 11 residues. CDR1 and CDR2 (germline): SQVTM, ANQGSEA. Trimming stripped 6 bases from V and 6 bases from J, with 8 bases between. The CDR3 coding sequence is TGCAGCGTGGGGTCGTCCGGGGAGCTGTTTTTT. It codes for CSVGSSGELFF.

A remark on this clone: At one boundary the junction diverges from the germline segment, which might be a read error. The chain recombines TRBV13 with TRBJ2-1; TRBD2 is a possible D gene (7 bases). The CDR3 has 14 amino acids. The germline V gene has CDR1 PRHDT and CDR2 FYEKMQ (reference sequence). CDR3: CASSLGGANNEQFF. CDR3 bases: TGTGCCAGCAGCCTAGGGGGGGCCAACAATGAGCAGTTCTTC.

The CDR3 region has the DNA TGTGCCAGCAGTTCGGGGACTACTAACAATGAGCAGTTCTTC. Protein sequence: CASSSGTTNNEQFF. V and J are TRBV6-6 and TRBJ2-1; 7 nucleotides match TRBD2. This CDR3 is built from 14 residues. V trimming: 4 bases; J trimming: 5 bases; junction bases outside the gene matches: 5. From germline, CDR1 is MNHNY and CDR2 SVGAGI (reference sequence).

J is TRBJ2-3 and V is TRBV5-1; D remains ambiguous. The CDR3 runs to 13 residues. Germline-derived CDR1 and CDR2 are SGHRS and YFSETQ. The V and J ends lost 4 bases and 5 bases respectively, with 11 bases between them. CDR3 sequence (DNA): TGCGCCAGCAGCATACCCGCCCGAGATACGCAGTATTTT. It codes for CASSIPARDTQYF.

V and J are TRBV4-1 and TRBJ1-2; D remains unclear. V lost 4 bases, J lost 1 base, and 19 bases lay in between. The CDR3 consists of 17 residues. Germline V CDR1 and CDR2: MGHRA, YSYEKL. The CDR3 loop reads CASSPMGRRLNNYGYTF. DNA for the CDR3: TGCGCCAGCAGCCCGATGGGCAGGAGACTTAATAACTATGGCTACACCTTC.

The V gene is TRBV7-3, the J gene TRBJ2-7; no clear D gene. From germline, CDR1 is SGHTA and CDR2 FQGTGA. V was cut by 0 bases and J by 5 bases, with 5 bases left in between. CDR3 length: 12 residues. The CDR3 region is CASSLTHHEQYF. The DNA for the CDR3 is TGTGCCAGCAGCTTAACACACCACGAGCAGTACTTC.

The chain uses TRBV19 and TRBJ2-7; the D call may be TRBD1 or TRBD2 (6 bases each). Germline V gene lookup returns CDR1 LNHDA and CDR2 SQIVND (reference sequence). V lost 6 bases, J lost 7 bases, and 16 bases lay in between. The CDR3 totals 13 residues. The CDR3 DNA follows: TGTGCCAGTAGGCCCGGGGGCGAGCGGGAGCAGTACTTC. Amino acid sequence: CASRPGGEREQYF.

The chain uses TRBV4-1 and TRBJ1-2; the match to TRBD1 covers 9 bases. The V gene end was trimmed by 0 bases and the J gene end by 8 bases; junction bases not matched to a gene: 13. This CDR3 spans 17 amino acids. Germline V gene sequence: CDR1 MGHRA, CDR2 YSYEKL. The CDR3 reads CASSQEMRGQGWKGYTF. CDR3 bases: TGCGCCAGCAGCCAAGAAATGCGGGGACAGGGTTGGAAGGGCTACACCTTC.

With regard to this clone: The same CDR3 arises from other DNA sequences in this sample as well. The chain recombines TRBV9 with TRBJ1-1, with D unclear. V lost 3 bases to trimming and J lost 0 bases, with 6 bases between them. Germline V gene sequence: CDR1 SGDLS, CDR2 YYNGEE. This CDR3 is built from 13 residues. The CDR3 is CASSARMNTEAFF. The CDR3 nucleotides read TGTGCCAGCAGCGCACGGATGAACACTGAAGCTTTCTTT. The whole variable domain, filled in from reference TRBV9 and TRBJ1-1, reads DSGVTQTPKHLITATGQRVTLRCSPRSGDLSVYWYQQSLDQGLQFLIQYYNGEERAKGNILERFSAQQFPDLHSELNLSSLELGDSALYFCASSARMNTEAFFGQGTRLTVV.

The chain couples TRBV25-1 to TRBJ1-2, with a possible D match to TRBD1 (5 bases). Trimming took off 2 bases at V and 4 bases at J, with 11 bases between the two ends. From germline, CDR1 is MGHDK and CDR2 SYGVNS. The CDR3 extends over 14 amino acids. The CDR3: CASSEGAGTYGYTF. DNA for the CDR3: TGTGCCAGCAGTGAAGGGGCAGGAACCTATGGCTACACCTTC.

Here the CDR3 reads CASSPRELTSYEQYF. The CDR3 DNA reads TGTGCCAGCAGCCCTAGGGAGCTCACCTCCTACGAGCAGTACTTC. V and J are TRBV5-8 and TRBJ2-7; a possible D gene is TRBD2 (5 bases). Germline values: CDR1 SGHTS, CDR2 YDEGEE. V lost 4 bases to trimming and J lost 0 bases, with 14 bases between them. The CDR3 sequence is 15 residues long.

The chain joins TRBV27 to TRBJ2-7; unclear D gene. Trimming took 6 bases from V and 4 from J, leaving 16 bases between them. The CDR3 is 14 residues long. Germline CDR1 reads MNHEY; CDR2 reads SMNVEV (reference sequence). CDR3 DNA sequence: TGTGCCAGCAGCCCCAGCCGCTCGGGTTACGAGCAGTACTTC. It codes for CASSPSRSGYEQYF.

V usage is TRBV27 and J usage is TRBJ2-7; 11 nucleotides align to TRBD2. The germline V gene has CDR1 MNHEY and CDR2 SMNVEV (reference sequence). The CDR3 runs to 19 residues. Trimming at V came to 5 bases and at J to 3 bases, leaving 18 bases not matched to a gene. The DNA for the CDR3 is TGTGCCAGCAGTCATTTTGGGCTAGCGGGAGGTTTGACGGGCTACGAGCAGTACTTC. Its protein is CASSHFGLAGGLTGYEQYF.

This chain links TRBV6-5 with TRBJ2-7; D may be TRBD1 (6 bases). V was pared by 3 bases and J by 4 bases, with 13 bases between. The CDR3 has 14 residues. Germline V gives CDR1 MNHEY, CDR2 SVGAGI. CDR3 region: CASSYVGAGYEQYF. CDR3 DNA sequence: TGTGCCAGCAGTTATGTGGGGGCAGGTTACGAGCAGTACTTC.